Shown below are 7 T cell receptor beta chains from a single sample sequenced in a study of cytomegalovirus exposure and HLA in healthy donors. Assay: immunoSEQ multiplex PCR; the TCRdb copy retains only in-frame clones and omits some. Of 90,000 to 110,000 clones listed, roughly 90% are singletons. Source material: PBMCs. These receptor sequences come from a young woman in good health and CMV-seronegative.

The genes are TRBV4-2 and TRBJ2-3; D uncertain. The CDR3 totals 14 residues. Germline CDR1 and CDR2: LGHNA and YNFKEQ. Trimming removed 2 bases at V and 6 bases at J, with 12 bases between. CDR3 amino acids: CASSQFNSRDTQYF. CDR3 nucleotides: TGTGCCAGCAGCCAATTCAATAGTCGGGATACGCAGTATTTT.

This chain joins TRBV4-3 and TRBJ2-3, with 10 positions matching TRBD1. V shed 2 bases, J shed 1 base, and the junction held 3 bases outside the gene matches. The length of the CDR3 is 16 residues. CDR1 and CDR2 (germline): LGHNA, YSLEER. The CDR3, as DNA: TGCGCCAGCAGCCAATCCGGACAGGGGGGCACAGATACGCAGTATTTT. It translates to CASSQSGQGGTDTQYF.

The rearrangement joins TRBV7-2 to TRBJ2-1; the D is unclear. The CDR3 extends over 12 amino acids. Germline V lookup: CDR1 SGHTA, CDR2 FQGNSA. V lost 5 bases, J lost 10 bases, and 12 bases lay in between. The CDR3 DNA is TGTGCCAGCAGCCCATACTATGGGGAGCAGTTCTTC. This encodes CASSPYYGEQFF.

V is TRBV7-8 and J is TRBJ2-5; TRBD1 might be the D (5 bases). V gave up 1 base and J gave up 1 base, with 7 bases separating them. CDR1 and CDR2 from the germline V gene are SGHVS and FQNEAQ. This CDR3 is built from 14 residues. CDR3 DNA sequence: TGTGCCAGCAGCTTAGGACAGATCCAAGAGACCCAGTACTTC. This encodes CASSLGQIQETQYF.

The chain has TRBV7-2 and TRBJ1-1, with D unclear. V lost 3 bases, J lost 0 bases, and 8 bases lay in between. Per germline, CDR1 SGHTA and CDR2 FQGNSA. The CDR3 spans 14 residues. CDR3 amino acids: CASSFPRMNTEAFF. In DNA, the CDR3 is TGTGCCAGCAGCTTCCCGCGGATGAACACTGAAGCTTTCTTT. Full variable domain (remainder filled in from reference TRBV7-2 and TRBJ1-1): GAGVSQSPSNKVTEKGKDVELRCDPISGHTALYWYRQSLGQGLEFLIYFQGNSAPDKSGLPSDRFSAERTGGSVSTLTIQRTQQEDSAVYLCASSFPRMNTEAFFGQGTRLTVV.

The rearrangement uses TRBV28 and TRBJ2-7; no clear D. Germline V lookup: CDR1 MDHEN, CDR2 SYDVKM. V lost 2 bases and J lost 3, with 8 bases in between. The CDR3 covers 13 residues. The CDR3 nucleotides are TGTGCCAGCAGTTTAGGGCCCTACTACGAGCAGTACTTC. The encoded protein is CASSLGPYYEQYF.

V gene TRBV15 combines with J gene TRBJ2-3; D possibly corresponds to TRBD1 (5 bases). V lost 0 bases to trimming and J lost 5 bases, with 9 bases between them. Germline-derived CDR1 and CDR2 are LNHNV and YYDKDF (reference sequence). This CDR3 is 14 amino acids long. CDR3 nucleotides: TGTGCCACCAGCAGAGATACAGGAATAGATACGCAGTATTTT. Encoded protein: CATSRDTGIDTQYF.